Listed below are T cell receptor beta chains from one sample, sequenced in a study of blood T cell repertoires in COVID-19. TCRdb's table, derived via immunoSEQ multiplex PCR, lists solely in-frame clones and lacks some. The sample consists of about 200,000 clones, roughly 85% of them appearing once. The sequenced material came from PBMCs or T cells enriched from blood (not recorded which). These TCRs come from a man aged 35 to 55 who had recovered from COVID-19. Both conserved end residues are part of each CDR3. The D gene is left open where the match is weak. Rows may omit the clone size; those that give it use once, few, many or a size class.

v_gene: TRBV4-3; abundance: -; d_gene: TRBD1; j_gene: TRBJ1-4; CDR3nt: TGCGCCAGCAGCCAAGACCCGACAGGGGATAATGAAAAACTGTTTTTT; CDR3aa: CASSQDPTGDNEKLFF
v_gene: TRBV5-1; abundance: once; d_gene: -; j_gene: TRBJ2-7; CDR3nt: TGCGCCAGCAGCTTGGGGTTGGACAGACCTGTCCCCCCCGAGCAGTACTTC; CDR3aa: CASSLGLDRPVPPEQYF
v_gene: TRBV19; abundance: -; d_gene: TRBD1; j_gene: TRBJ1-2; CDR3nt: TGTGCCAGTAGCCTACAGCCGGGACAGGTCTATGGCTACACCTTC; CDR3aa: CASSLQPGQVYGYTF
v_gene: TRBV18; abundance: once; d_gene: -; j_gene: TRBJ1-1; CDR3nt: TGTGCCAGCTCACTAGGACCGGGGGGCGCTGAAGCTTTCTTT; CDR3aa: CASSLGPGGAEAFF
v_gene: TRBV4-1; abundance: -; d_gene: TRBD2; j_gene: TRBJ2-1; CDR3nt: TGCGCCAGCAGCCTAGCGGGAGGCTCAAATGAGCAGTTCTTC; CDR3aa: CASSLAGGSNEQFF
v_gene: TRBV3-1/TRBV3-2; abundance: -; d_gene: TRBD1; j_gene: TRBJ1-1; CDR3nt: TGTGCCAGCAGCCCGGGACAGATGAACACTGAAGCTTTCTTT; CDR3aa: CASSPGQMNTEAFF
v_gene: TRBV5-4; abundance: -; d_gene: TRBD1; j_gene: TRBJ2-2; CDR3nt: TGTGCCAGCAGCAATCCCGGGACAGGGACCGGGGAGCTGTTTTTT; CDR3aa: CASSNPGTGTGELFF
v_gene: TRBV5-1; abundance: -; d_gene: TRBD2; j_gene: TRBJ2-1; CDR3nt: TGCGCCAGCAGCTTGGTACTAGCGGGATTCGATGAGCAGTTCTTC; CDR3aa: CASSLVLAGFDEQFF
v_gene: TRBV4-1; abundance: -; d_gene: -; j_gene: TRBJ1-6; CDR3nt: TGCGCCAGCAGCCAAGTCTCCGGGAGCTATAATTCACCCCTCCACTTT; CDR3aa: CASSQVSGSYNSPLHF
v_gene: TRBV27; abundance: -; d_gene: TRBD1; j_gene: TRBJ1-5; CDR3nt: TGTGCCAGCAGTCCGGGACAGATCAATCAGCCCCAGCATTTT; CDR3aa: CASSPGQINQPQHF
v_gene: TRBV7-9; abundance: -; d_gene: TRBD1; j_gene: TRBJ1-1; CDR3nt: TGTGCCAGCAGCTTCATGACAGGGGGCGTCACTGAAGCTTTCTTT; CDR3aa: CASSFMTGGVTEAFF
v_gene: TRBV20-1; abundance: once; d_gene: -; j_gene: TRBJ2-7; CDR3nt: TGCAGTGCTAGTCCCACGGGGAATGACAACGAGCAGTACTTC; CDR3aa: CSASPTGNDNEQYF
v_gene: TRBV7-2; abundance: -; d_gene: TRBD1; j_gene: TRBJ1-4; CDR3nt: TGTGCCAGCAGCTGGGACAGGGGGGATGAAAAACTGTTTTTT; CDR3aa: CASSWDRGDEKLFF
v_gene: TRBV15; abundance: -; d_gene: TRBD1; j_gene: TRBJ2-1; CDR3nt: TGTGCCACCAGCGAGGGACAGGGGTACTACAATGAGCAGTTCTTC; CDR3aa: CATSEGQGYYNEQFF
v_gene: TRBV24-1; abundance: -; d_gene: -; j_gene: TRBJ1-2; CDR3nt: TGTGCCACCAGTGATTCTGCGGACTATGGCTACACCTTC; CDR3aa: CATSDSADYGYTF
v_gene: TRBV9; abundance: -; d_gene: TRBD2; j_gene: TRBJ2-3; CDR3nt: TGTGCCAGCAGCGAACTAGCGGTCACAGATACGCAGTATTTT; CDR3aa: CASSELAVTDTQYF
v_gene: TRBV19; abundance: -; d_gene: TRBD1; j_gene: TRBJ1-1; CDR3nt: TGTGCCAGTAGTATCATGGGACAGGGAACCACTGAAGCTTTCTTT; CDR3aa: CASSIMGQGTTEAFF
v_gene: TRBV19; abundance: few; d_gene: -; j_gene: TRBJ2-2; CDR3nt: TGTGCCAGTAGCTGGGGACACAACACCGGGGAGCTGTTTTTT; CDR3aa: CASSWGHNTGELFF
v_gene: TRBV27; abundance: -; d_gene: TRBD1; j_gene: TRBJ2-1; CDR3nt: TGTGCCACTAGAACAGGGGGCGCTTGGAATGAGCAGTTCTTC; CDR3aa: CATRTGGAWNEQFF
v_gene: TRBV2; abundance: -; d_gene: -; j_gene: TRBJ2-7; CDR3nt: TGTGCCAGCAGTAAAGTTAGCTACGAGCAGTACTTC; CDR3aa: CASSKVSYEQYF
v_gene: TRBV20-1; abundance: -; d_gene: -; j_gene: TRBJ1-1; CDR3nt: TGCAGTGCTAGAGAGACACTTGAAGCTTTCTTT; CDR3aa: CSARETLEAFF
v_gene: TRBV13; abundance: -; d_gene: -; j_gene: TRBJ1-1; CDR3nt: TGTGCCAGCAGCCGGGGGACGGCTTATTTTAACACTGAAGCTTTCTTT; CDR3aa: CASSRGTAYFNTEAFF
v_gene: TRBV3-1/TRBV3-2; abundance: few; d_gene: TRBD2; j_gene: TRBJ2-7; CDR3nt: TGTGCCAGCAGCCGGGGACTAGCGGGACCCTCCTACGAGCAGTACTTC; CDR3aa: CASSRGLAGPSYEQYF
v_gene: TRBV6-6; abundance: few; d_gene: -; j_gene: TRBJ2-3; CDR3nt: TGTGCCAGCAGTCCCCACGGATCGGCAGGGGGGTTAATGGAATCAGATACGCAGTATTTT; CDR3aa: CASSPHGSAGGLMESDTQYF
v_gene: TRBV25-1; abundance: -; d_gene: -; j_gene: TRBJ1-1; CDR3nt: TGTGCCAGCAGGCGAGACATGAACACTGAAGCTTTCTTT; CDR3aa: CASRRDMNTEAFF
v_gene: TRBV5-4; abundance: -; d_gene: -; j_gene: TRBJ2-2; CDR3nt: TGTGCCAGCAGCTGGGGAAGCGGCACCGGGGAGCTGTTTTTT; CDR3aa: CASSWGSGTGELFF
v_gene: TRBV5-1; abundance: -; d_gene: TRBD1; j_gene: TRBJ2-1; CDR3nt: TGCGCCAGCAGCTTCCCCCAGGGGGCTAATGAGCAGTTCTTC; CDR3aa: CASSFPQGANEQFF
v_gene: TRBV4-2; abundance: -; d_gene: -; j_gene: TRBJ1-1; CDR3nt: TGTGCCAGCAGCCAAGAAGGGCAGGAGGCCGGGGTGGCTTTCTTT; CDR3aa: CASSQEGQEAGVAFF
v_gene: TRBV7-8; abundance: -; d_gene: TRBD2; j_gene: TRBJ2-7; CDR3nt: TGTGCCAGCAGCTTCCTCCCCCCGATATCTAGCGGGAGGGGGGGCCACGAGCAGTACTTC; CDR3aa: CASSFLPPISSGRGGHEQYF
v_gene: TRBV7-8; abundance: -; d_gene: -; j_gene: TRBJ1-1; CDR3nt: TGTGCCAGCAGCTTAGTGGGGGGGGTGAACACTGAAGCTTTCTTT; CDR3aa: CASSLVGGVNTEAFF
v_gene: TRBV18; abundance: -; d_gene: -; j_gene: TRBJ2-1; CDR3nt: TGTGCCAGCTCACCACCGGAGGGGTTTCGGGAGCAGTTCTTC; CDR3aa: CASSPPEGFREQFF